The present T cell receptor (beta chain) was sequenced within a study of Ad26.COV2.S vaccination and SARS-CoV-2 variants. Study observations and caveats: Vaccine recipients and placebo recipients showed similar non-spike TCR breadth.

Libraries were prepared by immunoSEQ multiplex PCR; TCRdb keeps only in-frame clonotypes and omits some of them. The data contain more than 300,000 clones, approximately 90% of them singletons. Treatment defined: about 20 received Ad26.COV2.S at low or high dose, single or two shots; five or six received placebo; per-sample allocation not given. The samples were gathered on day 63 after the first injection of vaccine or placebo. An adult aged 18-55 years in Boston served as the donor. Points on this clone: The target antigen is unknown.

Germline CDR1 LNHDA, CDR2 SQIVND (reference sequence). Deletions cut 4 bases from V and 10 bases from J, with 35 bases between. There are 20 residues in the CDR3. The receptor's source is a person aged 18-60 years who received the Ad26.COV2.S COVID-19 vaccine or a placebo. The rearrangement uses TRBV19 and TRBJ2-1; TRBD1 might be the D (6 bases). The material sequenced was peripheral blood, taken in a trial of Ad26.COV2.S vaccine versus placebo. CDR3 protein: CASSTSRRTVGVLRPTEQFF. CDR3 nucleotides: TGTGCCAGTAGTACCTCGAGGAGGACAGTTGGGGTTCTCCGCCCAACCGAGCAGTTCTTC.